This T cell receptor (beta chain) is drawn from a study of blood T cell repertoires in COVID-19. The authors' processing: Amplified reference gene primers provided the basis for estimating nucleated cell counts. Clones were sequenced by immunoSEQ multiplex PCR, and TCRdb holds only the in-frame ones, with some missing. D and trimming come from the DNA, and the V and J calls and clone size come from that table. The table shows about 150,000 clones, with roughly 84% occurring only once. Seattle participants joined during active infection and were tracked over time. This clone has a handful of counts. CDR1 and CDR2 from the germline V gene are MNHEY and SMNVEV (reference sequence). The trim removed 4 bases at V and 10 bases at J, leaving 4 bases unmatched. This CDR3 comprises 12 residues.

Material: peripheral blood. This chain uses TRBV27 with TRBJ2-1; 7 nucleotides agree with TRBD2. The clonotype was recovered from a man at least 80 years old with COVID-19, enrolled during active disease. The CDR3 nucleotides are TGTGCCAGCAGTTCGACTAGCTGGGAGCAGTTCTTC. It specifies CASSSTSWEQFF.